This TCR beta chain was retrieved from a study of cytomegalovirus exposure and HLA in healthy donors. Primers for the PCR totalled 60 Vbeta and 13 Jbeta. The table came from immunoSEQ multiplex PCR; TCRdb's copy has only in-frame clones and leaves some out. The repertoire holds under 150,000 clones, roughly 72% seen once, with about 4% in the top ten. By share of the sample, this clone is medium-sized (0.01 to 0.1%). Its antigen is not identified. The germline V gene encodes CDR1 SEHNR and CDR2 FQNEAQ (reference sequence). V lost 5 bases to trimming and J lost 5 bases, with 12 bases between them. The CDR3 sequence is 14 residues long. The study's findings and limits: A reported reduction in N-insertions relative to the 666-donor mean was seen in an Asian-associated ancestry cluster in a later analysis. 87-base-pair reads could not separate some V segments, including TRBV6-2 and TRBV6-3.

This sequence originates from a middle-aged woman in good health and CMV-seropositive. Sequenced sample: PBMCs. This sequence joins TRBV7-9 and TRBJ1-4, with TRBD1 as a possible D gene (5 bases). The CDR3 DNA sequence: TGTGCCAGCAGCCCCGGACACGGGAATGAAAAACTGTTTTTT. Its translation: CASSPGHGNEKLFF.